These 32 T cell receptor beta chains originate from one sample sequenced in a study of T cell responses to AZD1222 COVID-19 vaccine. Sequenced by immunoSEQ multiplex PCR; TCRdb stores in-frame clones only, minus some. Of roughly 91,000 clones listed, around 90% are singletons. Sequenced here: peripheral blood, sampled on day 0 of AZD1222 vaccination. These receptors came from an adult in good health.

The chain links TRBV6-4 to TRBJ1-1; D ambiguous. The germline V gene has CDR1 MRHNA and CDR2 SNTAGT. V was clipped by 6 bases and J by 1 base, with 9 bases between them. CDR3 length: 13 residues. The DNA of the CDR3 is TGTGCCAGCAGCAGAATACCGAACACTGAAGCTTTCTTT. It yields the protein CASSRIPNTEAFF.

The chain has TRBV6-6 and TRBJ2-5; 8 bases line up with TRBD2. Germline V gene data show CDR1 as MNHNY and CDR2 as SVGAGI (reference sequence). The CDR3 contains 15 residues. J was trimmed by 5 bases and V by 7 bases; bases with no gene match: 12. The CDR3 reads CASNPRGGPSETQYF. CDR3 DNA: TGTGCCAGCAATCCCCGGGGGGGGCCGTCGGAGACCCAGTACTTC.

Comments on this clone: Compared with germline, one end of the junction differs, possibly owing to a read error. CDR3 DNA: TGTGCCAGTAGTAGAGTGGACAGGGGACCTAACTATGGCTACGCCTTC. It yields the protein CASSRVDRGPNYGYAF. This chain links TRBV19 with TRBJ1-2; 9 bases are a match to TRBD1. Per the germline V gene, CDR1 is LNHDA and CDR2 is SQIVND (reference sequence). This CDR3 contains 16 residues.

This sequence joins TRBV19 and TRBJ2-7; TRBD2 matches 7 bases. The CDR3 totals 15 residues. The germline CDR1 and CDR2 sequences are LNHDA and SQIVND (reference sequence). V lost 3 bases, J lost 0 bases, and 5 bases stayed unmatched. This chain's CDR3 is CASSMVGGISYEQYF. The DNA for the CDR3 is TGTGCCAGTAGTATGGTCGGGGGGATCTCCTACGAGCAGTACTTC.

This chain uses TRBV27 with TRBJ2-2, with D hard to call. The CDR3 is 16 amino acids. Germline V lookup: CDR1 MNHEY, CDR2 SMNVEV (reference sequence). Trimming left V 6 bases short and J 2 bases short, with 16 bases between. The CDR3 sequence is CASSPRPRSNTGELFF. The DNA of the CDR3 is TGTGCCAGCAGCCCACGACCCAGGAGTAACACCGGGGAGCTGTTTTTT.

This chain links TRBV9 with TRBJ2-3; D not resolved. Germline assignment: CDR1 SGDLS and CDR2 YYNGEE. The V end lost 0 bases, the J end lost 2 bases, and 10 bases lay between the germline ends. The CDR3 sequence is 15 residues long. The CDR3 DNA follows: TGTGCCAGCAGCGTAGTATCCGGGTCCACAGATACGCAGTATTTT. This codes for CASSVVSGSTDTQYF.

The V call is TRBV11-2, the J call TRBJ2-5; D is uncertain. V lost 1 base and J 3 bases, leaving 9 bases between the germline ends. The CDR3 is 14 residues long. Germline V gene data show CDR1 as SGHAT and CDR2 as FQNNGV. CDR3 bases: TGTGCCAGCAGCTTAGCCGGGTTCAAAGAGACCCAGTACTTC. This gives the protein CASSLAGFKETQYF. The variable domain in full, completed from reference TRBV11-2 and TRBJ2-5, reads EAGVAQSPRYKIIEKRQSVAFWCNPISGHATLYWYQQILGQGPKLLIQFQNNGVVDDSQLPKDRFSAERLKGVDSTLKIQPAKLEDSAVYLCASSLAGFKETQYFGPGTRLLVL.

This chain uses TRBV19 with TRBJ1-5; D uncertain. Germline CDR1 reads LNHDA; CDR2 reads SQIVND (reference sequence). V gave up 4 bases and J gave up 4 bases, with 8 bases separating them. This CDR3 region has 13 residues. The CDR3 nucleotides are TGTGCCAGTAGTACCCAAAAGAATCAGCCCCAGCATTTT. It yields the protein CASSTQKNQPQHF.

The V gene is TRBV7-9, the J gene TRBJ1-1; D gene uncertain. Germline V gene lookup returns CDR1 SEHNR and CDR2 FQNEAQ (reference sequence). V was shortened by 5 bases and J by 6 bases, with 10 bases between the two germline ends. This CDR3 has 12 residues. The chain's CDR3 is CASSASGPEAFF. In DNA form, the CDR3 reads TGTGCCAGCAGCGCCTCTGGGCCTGAAGCTTTCTTT.

The genes are TRBV6-1 and TRBJ2-1, with D possibly being TRBD1 (5 bases). The length of the CDR3 is 16 residues. V was shortened by 1 base and J by 0 bases, with 10 bases between the two germline ends. CDR1 and CDR2 (germline): MNHNS, SASEGT. CDR3 in amino acids: CASSEEARASYNEQFF. CDR3 sequence (DNA): TGTGCCAGCAGTGAAGAGGCCAGGGCCTCCTACAATGAGCAGTTCTTC.

This chain joins TRBV7-2 and TRBJ2-7; TRBD1 is a possible D gene (6 bases). The CDR3 is made up of 15 amino acids. Germline values: CDR1 SGHTA, CDR2 FQGNSA. The ends were cut back, 0 bases at V and 0 bases at J, with 9 bases in the middle. CDR3 nucleotides: TGTGCCAGCAGCTTAGCAGCAGGGGTCTCCTACGAGCAGTACTTC. Its translation: CASSLAAGVSYEQYF.

The CDR3 protein is CASSRIFTGDDEQYF. CDR3 in DNA: TGTGCCAGTAGCCGAATCTTTACAGGGGACGACGAGCAGTACTTC. V and J are TRBV19 and TRBJ2-7; TRBD1 matches 7 bases. The CDR3 consists of 15 residues. The germline V gene encodes CDR1 LNHDA and CDR2 SQIVND (reference sequence). V trimming: 6 bases; J trimming: 5 bases; junction bases outside the gene matches: 13.

The count of this clone is one. The V gene is TRBV18, the J gene TRBJ1-1; D is perhaps TRBD1 (5 bases). CDR3 length equals 14 residues. V lost 3 bases, J lost 1 base, and 9 bases lay in between. Germline assignment: CDR1 KGHSH and CDR2 LQKENI. The CDR3 coding sequence is TGTGCCAGCTCACCTACGGGGGGGAACACTGAAGCTTTCTTT. Encoded protein: CASSPTGGNTEAFF.

This clone was seen a few times. The chain links TRBV6-5 to TRBJ1-2; tentatively, D is TRBD1 (5 bases). The CDR3 contains 12 residues. Trimming left V 2 bases short and J 7 bases short, with 8 bases between. The germline gives CDR1 MNHEY, CDR2 SVGAGI. This CDR3 reads CASSYGTPGYTF. CDR3 in DNA: TGTGCCAGCAGTTACGGGACGCCTGGCTACACCTTC.

The rearrangement links TRBV11-2 to TRBJ2-1; 9 bases line up with TRBD2. The CDR3 sequence is 15 residues long. The junction had 10 bases not matched to a gene; V was cut back by 5 bases and J by 8 bases. CDR1 and CDR2 (germline): SGHAT, FQNNGV. CDR3 in amino acids: CASSRGGAVRHEQFF. Written as DNA, the CDR3 is TGTGCCAGCAGCCGCGGGGGGGCCGTAAGGCATGAGCAGTTCTTC.

J is TRBJ2-1 and V is TRBV29-1, with 10 bases lining up with TRBD1. CDR1 SQVTM and CDR2 ANQGSEA come from the germline V gene. The CDR3 runs 14 residues. The junction had 10 bases not matched to a gene; V was cut back by 6 bases and J by 8 bases. For the CDR3, the DNA is TGCAGCGTGCCAGGACAGGGGGTAAATCATGAGCAGTTCTTC. Encoded protein: CSVPGQGVNHEQFF.

This clone was observed a single time. The V gene is TRBV11-2, the J gene TRBJ1-1; D is possibly TRBD1 (5 bases). Looked up from germline, CDR1 is SGHAT and CDR2 is FQNNGV. The CDR3 is 13 residues long. V was shortened by 5 bases and J by 4 bases, with 11 bases between the two germline ends. This chain's CDR3 is CASSPGLPTEAFF. The CDR3 DNA is TGTGCCAGCAGCCCGGGACTTCCCACTGAAGCTTTCTTT.

The chain combines TRBV6-5 with TRBJ2-2; D possibly corresponds to TRBD2 (5 bases). V was shortened by 2 bases and J by 5 bases, with 12 bases between the two germline ends. CDR1 is MNHEY and CDR2 is SVGAGI in the germline V gene. The CDR3 runs to 15 residues. For the CDR3, the DNA is TGTGCCAGCAGTTACAGTCGGGATAAGACCGGGGAGCTGTTTTTT. It codes for CASSYSRDKTGELFF.

This clone was seen a single time. The chain uses TRBV3-1 (or the pseudogene TRBV3-2) and TRBJ2-3; TRBD1 aligns across 11 bases. This CDR3 is built from 17 residues. Germline V gene data show CDR1 as LGHDT and CDR2 as YNNKEL (reference sequence). V shed 3 bases and J 1 base; nucleotides not matched to a gene: 6. The CDR3 nucleotides are TGTGCCAGCAGCCACCGGACAGGGGGCGCAGGCACAGATACGCAGTATTTT. Protein: CASSHRTGGAGTDTQYF.

This clone appeared once. V gene TRBV14 combines with J gene TRBJ2-5; 7 nucleotides line up with TRBD2. J gave up 1 base and V 2 bases, and 7 bases lay outside the gene matches. CDR1 SGHDN and CDR2 FVKESK come from the germline V gene. The CDR3 consists of 16 residues. The CDR3 DNA is TGTGCCAGCAGCCAATACGGAGCGGGGACCCAAGAGACCCAGTACTTC. This encodes CASSQYGAGTQETQYF.

The V call is TRBV15, the J call TRBJ2-7; 7 bases agree with TRBD2. From germline, CDR1 is LNHNV and CDR2 YYDKDF (reference sequence). The CDR3 covers 15 residues. V gave up 0 bases and J gave up 3 bases; unmatched junction bases: 5. The chain's CDR3 is CATSRELALNYEQYF. DNA for the CDR3: TGTGCCACCAGCAGAGAACTAGCGTTAAACTACGAGCAGTACTTC. Supplemented by reference TRBV15 and TRBJ2-7, the full variable domain reads DAMVIQNPRYQVTQFGKPVTLSCSQTLNHNVMYWYQQKSSQAPKLLFHYYDKDFNNEADTPDNFQSRRPNTSFCFLDIRSPGLGDTAMYLCATSRELALNYEQYFGPGTRLTVT.

The rearrangement links TRBV19 to TRBJ2-1; 8 bases are shared with TRBD1. The CDR3 totals 13 residues. Germline V gene sequence: CDR1 LNHDA, CDR2 SQIVND (reference sequence). After removal of 1 base from V and 9 bases from J, the junction contained 2 bases not matched to a gene. CDR3 sequence reads: CASSIGQGTEQFF. CDR3 sequence (DNA): TGTGCCAGTAGTATAGGACAGGGGACTGAGCAGTTCTTC.

Written as DNA, the CDR3 is TGTGCCAGCAGCTTGGCCGGACAGGCGCATGGCTACACCTTC. Translation: CASSLAGQAHGYTF. The chain links TRBV5-4 to TRBJ1-2; TRBD1 aligns across 7 bases. Germline assignment: CDR1 SGHNT and CDR2 YYREEE (reference sequence). V shed 0 bases and J 6 bases; nucleotides not matched to a gene: 5. CDR3 length: 14 amino acids.

The chain joins TRBV28 to TRBJ1-5, with unresolved D. The CDR3 is 14 residues long. V was cut by 2 bases and J by 1 base, with 6 bases left in between. Germline lookup yields CDR1 MDHEN and CDR2 SYDVKM. The CDR3 DNA follows: TGTGCCAGCAGTTTAGTTATAAGCAATCAGCCCCAGCATTTT. It translates to CASSLVISNQPQHF.

The CDR3 protein is CASSFGTGGSVEAFF. CDR3 coding DNA: TGTGCCAGCAGCTTTGGGACAGGGGGTTCAGTTGAAGCTTTCTTT. The gene calls are TRBV11-3 and TRBJ1-1, with 11 bases matching TRBD1. The CDR3 has 15 residues. Trimming at V came to 3 bases and at J to 7 bases, leaving 7 bases not matched to a gene. CDR1 is SGHNT and CDR2 is YENEEA in the germline V gene.

The rearrangement links TRBV11-2 to TRBJ2-7, with no clear D. Germline CDR1 SGHAT, CDR2 FQNNGV. This CDR3 contains 12 residues. Trimming removed 5 bases at V and 4 bases at J, with 9 bases between. In nucleotides, the CDR3 is TGTGCCAGCAGCCCCACCGGATACGAGCAGTACTTC. This encodes CASSPTGYEQYF.

The chain combines TRBV14 with TRBJ2-3; D call uncertain. Germline assignment: CDR1 SGHDN and CDR2 FVKESK. Between the trimmed V and J ends, which lost 5 bases and 6 bases, there was a span of 21 bases. This CDR3 contains 16 residues. Written as DNA, the CDR3 is TGTGCCAGCAGCTCTGGGAAGCTCCAGAGGTCCGATACGCAGTATTTT. This encodes CASSSGKLQRSDTQYF.

The chain has TRBV4-2 and TRBJ2-7; the D gene could be TRBD1 or TRBD2 (5 bases each). Trimming pared 5 bases from V and 2 bases from J, leaving 16 bases between. Germline CDR1 LGHNA, CDR2 YNFKEQ. The CDR3 contains 15 residues. Written as DNA, the CDR3 is TGTGCCAGCAGCGAAAGGGGATCGGGACCCTACGAGCAGTACTTC. It encodes CASSERGSGPYEQYF.

The chain joins TRBV5-1 to TRBJ1-6; TRBD1 matches at 7 bases. J lost 10 bases, V lost 4 bases, and 8 bases had no gene match. Germline CDR1 SGHRS, CDR2 YFSETQ. The CDR3 is 14 residues long. The chain's CDR3 is CASSGGQAGSPLHF. The CDR3 coding sequence is TGCGCCAGCAGCGGAGGACAGGCGGGGTCACCCCTCCACTTT.

The J gene is TRBJ2-7, the V gene TRBV6-5; no clear D. The CDR3 consists of 13 residues. Germline values: CDR1 MNHEY, CDR2 SVGAGI. Trimming took off 6 bases at V and 3 bases at J, with 12 bases between the two ends. In DNA form, the CDR3 reads TGTGCCAGCAGGCCGGAACCGAGCTACGAGCAGTACTTC. Its translation: CASRPEPSYEQYF.

V and J are TRBV18 and TRBJ1-5, with 7 bases fitting TRBD1. This CDR3 has 15 residues. Per the germline V gene, CDR1 is KGHSH and CDR2 is LQKENI. V gave up 3 bases and J gave up 6 bases; unmatched junction bases: 8. CDR3 residues: CASSPVGTDVQPQHF. The CDR3 DNA reads as TGTGCCAGCTCACCGGTGGGGACAGATGTTCAGCCCCAGCATTTT.

The genes are TRBV5-1 and TRBJ1-1; the D is unclear. V shed 4 bases and J shed 0 bases, with 7 bases lying between them. Germline V gives CDR1 SGHRS, CDR2 YFSETQ. The CDR3 runs to 13 residues. The DNA of the CDR3 is TGCGCCAGCAGCCAGAGGTTGAACACTGAAGCTTTCTTT. Translated, it gives CASSQRLNTEAFF.